These 8 T cell receptor gamma chains share one sample of origin, sequenced in a study of human gamma delta and Vdelta1 T cells. What these receptors recognize is not known. TCRdb re-processed the PCR reads via CATT. The sample includes about 3,900 gamma-chain clones, around 15% of them seen just once. Specimen: Vdelta1 gamma-delta T cells from blood grown in culture (DOT cells). Receptors were obtained from a human donor in good health.

This clone has more than one count but fewer than ten. The rearrangement uses TRGV8 and TRGJP2. Trimming at V came to 1 base and at J to 3 bases, leaving 2 bases not matched to a gene. Looked up from germline, CDR1 is VENAVY and CDR2 is YDSYNSRV. The CDR3 covers 14 residues. CDR3 residues: CATWDSRSDWIKTF. The CDR3 nucleotides are TGTGCCACCTGGGATAGCCGTAGTGATTGGATCAAGACGTTT.

This clone was found a few times. The genes are TRGV9 and TRGJ1 or TRGJ2. This CDR3 region has 15 residues. Germline V gene lookup returns CDR1 GITISATS and CDR2 ISYDGTV (reference sequence). Unmatched junction bases numbered 8, after V lost 1 base and J lost 2 bases. DNA of the CDR3: TGTGCCTTGTGGGAGGTTAACCGCGATTATTATAAGAAACTCTTT. Residues: CALWEVNRDYYKKLF.

The chain uses TRGV5 and TRGJ1 or TRGJ2. V lost 3 bases to trimming and J lost 0 bases; unmatched junction nucleotides: 20. This CDR3 is 19 amino acids long. Germline V CDR1 and CDR2: VINAFY, YDVSNSKD. The CDR3 coding sequence is TGTGCCACCTGGGACGGCTTCTTTGGTTTAAACCGGAATTATTATAAGAAACTCTTT. This gives the protein CATWDGFFGLNRNYYKKLF.

This clone showed up just a few times. The V call is TRGV4, the J call TRGJ1 or TRGJ2. With 0 bases clipped from V and 8 bases from J, the junction kept 7 bases outside the gene matches. The germline V gene encodes CDR1 EGSTGY and CDR2 YDSYTSSV. The CDR3 totals 13 residues. The CDR3 nucleotides read TGTGCCACCTGGGATGGGCCCGGGGATAAGAAACTCTTT. Translation: CATWDGPGDKKLF.

This clone has just a few counts. The chain couples TRGV9 to TRGJ1 or TRGJ2. The V gene end was trimmed by 0 bases and the J gene end by 8 bases; junction bases not matched to a gene: 10. CDR3 length: 14 amino acids. The V gene's germline CDR1 is GITISATS and CDR2 ISYDGTV (reference sequence). The CDR3 spells CALWEVDDGDKKLF. In nucleotides, the CDR3 is TGTGCCTTGTGGGAGGTGGATGATGGCGATAAGAAACTCTTT.

On this clone itself: At the DNA level, this CDR3 is encoded by other sequences in the same sample as well. The gene calls are TRGV3 and TRGJ1 or TRGJ2. CDR3 size: 14 residues. J was trimmed by 3 bases and V by 1 base; bases with no gene match: 6. Per the germline V gene, CDR1 is VTNTFY and CDR2 is YDVSTARD (reference sequence). The CDR3 is CATWDSPAYYKKLF. Here the CDR3 DNA reads TGTGCCACCTGGGACAGCCCGGCTTATTATAAGAAACTCTTT.

This clone has only a few counts. The chain couples TRGV8 to TRGJ1 or TRGJ2. Trimming took 3 bases from V and 9 from J; bases not matched to a gene: 5. Germline-derived CDR1 and CDR2 are VENAVY and YDSYNSRV. The CDR3 runs 11 residues. CDR3 in amino acids: CATWDGPKKLF. CDR3 in DNA: TGTGCCACCTGGGATGGGCCTAAGAAACTCTTT.

The V gene is TRGV2, the J gene TRGJ1 or TRGJ2. This CDR3 has 15 residues. The junction had 7 bases not matched to a gene; V was cut back by 0 bases and J by 2 bases. CDR1 is EGSNGY, CDR2 YDSYNSKV, per germline. CDR3 nucleotide sequence: TGTGCCACCTGGGACGGGCTTCGTGATTATTATAAGAAACTCTTT. Translated, it gives CATWDGLRDYYKKLF.